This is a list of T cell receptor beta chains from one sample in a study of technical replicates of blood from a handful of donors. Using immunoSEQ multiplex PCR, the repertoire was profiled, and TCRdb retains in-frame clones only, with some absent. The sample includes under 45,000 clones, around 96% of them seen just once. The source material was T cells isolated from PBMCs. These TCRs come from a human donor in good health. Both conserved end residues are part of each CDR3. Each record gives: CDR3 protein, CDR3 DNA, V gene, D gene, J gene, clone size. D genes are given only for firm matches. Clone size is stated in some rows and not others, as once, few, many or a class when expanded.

CASSLVGGNYGYTF TGTGCCAGCAGCTTAGTAGGGGGAAACTATGGCTACACCTTC TRBV13 NA TRBJ1-2 NA
CASSYRGADTQYF TGTGCCAGCAGCTACAGGGGTGCAGATACGCAGTATTTT TRBV11-3 TRBD1 TRBJ2-3 NA
CASSISSGTEQYF TGTGCCAGCAGCATCTCTAGCGGGACCGAGCAGTACTTC TRBV7-9 TRBD2 TRBJ2-7 NA
CASSADRVAGEQYF TGTGCCAGTAGTGCCGACAGGGTGGCAGGGGAGCAGTACTTC TRBV19 TRBD1 TRBJ2-7 NA
CASSYRESYEQYF TGTGCCAGCAGTTACCGGGAGTCCTACGAGCAGTACTTC TRBV6-5 NA TRBJ2-7 NA
CASSLRGAEAHEQYF TGTGCCAGCAGCTTAAGAGGCGCCGAGGCCCACGAGCAGTACTTC TRBV13 NA TRBJ2-7 NA
CASSAGTSGPDTQYF TGTGCCAGCAGTGCCGGGACTAGCGGGCCAGATACGCAGTATTTT TRBV6-4 TRBD2 TRBJ2-3 NA
CASSLTGGDEQYF TGTGCCAGCAGCCTGACAGGGGGCGACGAGCAGTACTTC TRBV7-9 TRBD1 TRBJ2-7 NA
CASSISGRNTGELFF TGTGCCAGCAGCATTAGCGGGAGGAACACCGGGGAGCTGTTTTTT TRBV11-3 TRBD2 TRBJ2-2 NA
CATDGYTF TGTGCCACCGATGGCTACACCTTC TRBV28 NA TRBJ1-2 NA
CASSPGLALSSYEQYF TGTGCCAGCAGCCCTGGCCTAGCGCTAAGCTCCTACGAGCAGTACTTC TRBV9 NA TRBJ2-7 NA
CASSGALYTEAFF TGTGCCAGCAGTGGGGCGCTGTACACTGAAGCTTTCTTT TRBV27 NA TRBJ1-1 NA
CASSLASVRFTEAFF TGTGCCAGCAGTTTAGCGTCGGTTAGATTTACTGAAGCTTTCTTT TRBV28 NA TRBJ1-1 NA
CASSYSREVVGEQYF TGTGCCAGCAGTTACAGCAGGGAGGTGGTTGGCGAGCAGTACTTC TRBV6-5 NA TRBJ2-7 NA
CASSPETAYNEQFF TGTGCCAGCAGCCCCGAGACAGCTTACAATGAGCAGTTCTTC TRBV4-2 NA TRBJ2-1 NA
CASSGDRRSNQPQHF TGTGCCAGCAGTGGGGACAGGCGTAGCAATCAGCCCCAGCATTTT TRBV25-1 TRBD1 TRBJ1-5 NA
CASSYSRGHEKLFF TGTGCCAGCAGTTACTCGAGGGGGCACGAAAAACTGTTTTTT TRBV6-5 TRBD1 TRBJ1-4 NA
CASSPGQGANYGYTF TGTGCCAGCTCGCCCGGACAGGGAGCTAACTATGGCTACACCTTC TRBV18 TRBD1 TRBJ1-2 once
CASPLRGNSQYEQYF TGTGCCAGCCCCCTCCGCGGAAATAGCCAATACGAGCAGTACTTC TRBV2 NA TRBJ2-7 NA
CASSLDRGYEQYF TGTGCCAGCAGCTTGGACAGGGGATACGAGCAGTACTTC TRBV5-8 TRBD1 TRBJ2-7 NA
CASSPRDLALAGDTQYF TGTGCCAGCAGCCCCCGGGATCTAGCGCTAGCCGGGGATACGCAGTATTTT TRBV9 NA TRBJ2-3 NA
CASSLDRLNTEAFF TGTGCCAGCAGTTTGGACAGGTTGAACACTGAAGCTTTCTTT TRBV2 TRBD1 TRBJ1-1 NA
CAIRDTGNTEAFF TGTGCCATCAGGGACACAGGTAACACTGAAGCTTTCTTT TRBV10-3 NA TRBJ1-1 NA
CASSEKVRVQDYGYTF TGTGCCAGCAGTGAAAAAGTGCGGGTGCAGGACTATGGCTACACCTTC TRBV6-1 NA TRBJ1-2 NA
CASSYSRYSKHEQYF TGTGCCAGCAGTTACTCGAGATACAGTAAACACGAGCAGTACTTC TRBV6-5 NA TRBJ2-7 NA
CASSEMASGRNEQFF TGTGCCAGCAGTGAAATGGCTAGCGGGAGAAATGAGCAGTTCTTC TRBV25-1 TRBD2 TRBJ2-1 NA
CASSVAGNTIYF TGTGCCAGCAGCGTAGCAGGGAACACCATATATTTT TRBV9 NA TRBJ1-3 NA
CASVFSFGEQFF TGTGCCAGCGTCTTTAGCTTCGGTGAGCAGTTCTTC TRBV2 NA TRBJ2-1 NA
CAISDSGSSYNEQFF TGTGCCATCAGTGACAGCGGGAGCTCCTACAATGAGCAGTTCTTC TRBV10-3 TRBD2 TRBJ2-1 NA
CASSLSRDSYEQYF TGTGCCAGCAGTTTGAGTCGGGACAGCTACGAGCAGTACTTC TRBV27 TRBD1 TRBJ2-7 NA
CSARDYEQYF TGCAGTGCCAGGGACTACGAGCAGTACTTC TRBV20-1 NA TRBJ2-7 NA
CASSLKSTGTEAFF TGTGCCAGCAGTTTAAAGAGTACAGGCACTGAAGCTTTCTTT TRBV27 NA TRBJ1-1 NA
CASSLPAGRNTEAFF TGTGCCAGCAGCTTACCTGCCGGGAGGAACACTGAAGCTTTCTTT TRBV11-1 NA TRBJ1-1 NA
CASSWTGAYEQYF TGTGCCAGCAGCTGGACAGGAGCCTACGAGCAGTACTTC TRBV6-1 TRBD1 TRBJ2-7 few
CASSNHPTGELFF TGTGCCAGCAGCAATCATCCCACCGGGGAGCTGTTTTTT TRBV9 NA TRBJ2-2 NA
CASSYEGQPNYGYTF TGTGCCAGCAGTTACGAAGGACAGCCTAACTATGGCTACACCTTC TRBV6-6 NA TRBJ1-2 NA
CSVIWQGHEQYF TGCAGCGTTATATGGCAGGGGCACGAGCAGTACTTC TRBV29-1 NA TRBJ2-7 NA
CASTETGNEQYF TGTGCCAGCACCGAGACAGGGAACGAGCAGTACTTC TRBV6-5 TRBD1 TRBJ2-7 NA